This record covers a single T cell receptor (beta chain). The Seattle site enrolled patients during active infection and followed them longitudinally. The sample belongs to a study of blood T cell repertoires in COVID-19. Whole-study context: The origin of the acute and convalescent COVID-19 samples was the United States, Italy and Spain. T cells, B-cell-depleted T cells, or PBMCs provided the cDNA or gDNA that served as material.

Original processing methods: Estimation of nucleated cell counts relied on the amplification of reference gene primers. TCRdb keeps only in-frame clones here, not all; method: immunoSEQ multiplex PCR. V, J and clone size derive from that table, while D and trimming were established from the DNA sequence. This sample has about 180,000 clones, with approximately 81% found just once. Germline CDR1 is SGHNT and CDR2 is YYREEE (reference sequence). The CDR3 is made up of 15 amino acids. Trimming cost V 0 bases and J 3 bases, with 10 bases left between them. The chain carries TRBV5-4 and TRBJ2-1, with D possibly being TRBD1 (6 bases). The TCR comes from a person between 70 and 80 years old with COVID-19, enrolled during active disease. Sequenced: peripheral blood. CDR3 DNA sequence: TGTGCCAGCAGCTTGGAGGTAGGGGGCTACAATGAGCAGTTCTTC. This translates into CASSLEVGGYNEQFF.